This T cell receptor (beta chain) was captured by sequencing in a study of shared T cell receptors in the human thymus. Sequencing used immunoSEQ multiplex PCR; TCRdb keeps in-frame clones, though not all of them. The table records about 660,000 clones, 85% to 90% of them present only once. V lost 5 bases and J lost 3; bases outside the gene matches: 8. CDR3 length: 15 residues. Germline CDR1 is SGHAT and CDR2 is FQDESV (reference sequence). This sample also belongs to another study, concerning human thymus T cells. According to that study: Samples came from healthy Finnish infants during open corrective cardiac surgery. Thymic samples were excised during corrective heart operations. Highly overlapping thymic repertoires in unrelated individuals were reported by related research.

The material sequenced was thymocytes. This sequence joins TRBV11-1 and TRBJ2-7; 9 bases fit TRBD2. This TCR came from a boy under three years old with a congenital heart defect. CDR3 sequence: CASSPGVAGVYEQYF. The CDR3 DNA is TGTGCCAGCAGCCCCGGTGTAGCGGGAGTCTACGAGCAGTACTTC.